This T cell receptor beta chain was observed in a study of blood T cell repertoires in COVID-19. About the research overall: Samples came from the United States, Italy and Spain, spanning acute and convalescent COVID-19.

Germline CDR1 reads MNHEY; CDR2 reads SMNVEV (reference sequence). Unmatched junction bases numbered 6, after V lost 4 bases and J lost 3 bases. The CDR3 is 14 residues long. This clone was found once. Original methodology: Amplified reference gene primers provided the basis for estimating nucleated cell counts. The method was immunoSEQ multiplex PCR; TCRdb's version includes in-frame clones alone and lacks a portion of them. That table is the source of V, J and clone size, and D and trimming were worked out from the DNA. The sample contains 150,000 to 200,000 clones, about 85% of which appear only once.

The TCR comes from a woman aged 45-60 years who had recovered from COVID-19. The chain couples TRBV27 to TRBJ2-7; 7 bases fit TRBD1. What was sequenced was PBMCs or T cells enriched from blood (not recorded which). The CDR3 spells CASSSTGQLYEQYF. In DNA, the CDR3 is TGTGCCAGCAGTTCCACGGGACAGCTCTACGAGCAGTACTTC.